This TCR beta chain originates from a study of cytomegalovirus exposure and HLA in healthy donors. PCR was performed using 60 Vbeta and 13 Jbeta primers. Clones were sequenced by immunoSEQ multiplex PCR, and TCRdb holds only the in-frame ones, with some missing. The sample shows 100,000 to 150,000 clones, and approximately 2.6% sits with its ten largest clones. CDR1 and CDR2 from the germline V gene are SGHAT and FQNNGV. The CDR3 runs to 13 residues. The chain couples TRBV11-2 to TRBJ2-5; D may be TRBD1 (5 bases). The J call may be incorrect, as the DNA end agrees better with TRBJ2-7. This clonotype originated in a man between 25 and 39 years old in good health and CMV-seronegative. Input material: PBMCs. The CDR3 sequence: CASSLGTIYEQYF. CDR3 coding DNA: TGTGCCAGCAGCTTAGGGACAATCTACGAGCAGTACTTC.